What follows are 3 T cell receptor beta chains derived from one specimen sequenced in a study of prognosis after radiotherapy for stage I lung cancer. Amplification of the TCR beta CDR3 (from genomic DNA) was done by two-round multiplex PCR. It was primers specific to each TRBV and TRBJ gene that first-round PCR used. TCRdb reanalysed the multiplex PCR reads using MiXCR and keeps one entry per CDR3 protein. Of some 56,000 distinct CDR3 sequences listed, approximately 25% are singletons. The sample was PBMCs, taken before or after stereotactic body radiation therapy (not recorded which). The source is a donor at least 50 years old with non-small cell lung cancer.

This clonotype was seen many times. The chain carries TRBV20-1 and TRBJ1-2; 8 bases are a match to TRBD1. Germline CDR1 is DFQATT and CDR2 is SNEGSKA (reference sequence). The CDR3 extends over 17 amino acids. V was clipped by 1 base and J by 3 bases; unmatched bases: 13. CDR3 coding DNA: TGCAGTGCTAGAGCCCGGACAGGGCGCCGACGAGACTATGGCTACACCTTC. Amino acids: CSARARTGRRRDYGYTF.

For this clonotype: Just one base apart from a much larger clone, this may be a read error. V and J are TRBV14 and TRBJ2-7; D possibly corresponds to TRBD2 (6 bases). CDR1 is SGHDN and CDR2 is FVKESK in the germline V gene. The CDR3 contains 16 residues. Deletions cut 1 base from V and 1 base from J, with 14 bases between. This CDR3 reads CASSQVERVASYEQYF. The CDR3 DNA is TGTGCCAGCAGCCAAGTCGAGCGGGTGGCTTCCTACGAGCAGTACTTC.

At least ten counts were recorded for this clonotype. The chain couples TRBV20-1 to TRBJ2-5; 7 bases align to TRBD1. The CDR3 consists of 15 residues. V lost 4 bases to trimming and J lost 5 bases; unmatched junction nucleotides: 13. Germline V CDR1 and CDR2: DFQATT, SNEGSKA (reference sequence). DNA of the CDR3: TGCAGTGCTACGTCGACAGGGAGACCGTGGGAGACCCAGTACTTC. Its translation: CSATSTGRPWETQYF.